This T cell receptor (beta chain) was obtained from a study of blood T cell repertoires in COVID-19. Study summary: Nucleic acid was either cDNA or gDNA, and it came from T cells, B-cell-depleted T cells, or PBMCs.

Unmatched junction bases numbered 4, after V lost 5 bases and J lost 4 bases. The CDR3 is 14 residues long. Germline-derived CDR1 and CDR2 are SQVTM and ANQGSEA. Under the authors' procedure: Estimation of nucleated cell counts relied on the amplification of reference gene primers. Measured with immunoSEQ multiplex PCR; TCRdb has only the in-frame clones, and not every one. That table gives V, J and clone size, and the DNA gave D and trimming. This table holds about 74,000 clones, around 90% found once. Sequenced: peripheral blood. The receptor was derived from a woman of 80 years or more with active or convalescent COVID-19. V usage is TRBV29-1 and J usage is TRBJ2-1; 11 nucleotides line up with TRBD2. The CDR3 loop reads CSVIAGGLYNEQFF. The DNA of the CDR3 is TGCAGCGTTATAGCGGGGGGGCTTTACAATGAGCAGTTCTTC.